The 7 T cell receptor beta chains reported below all come from one sample, sequenced in a study of T cell clonality in common variable immunodeficiency (dated by TCRdb to the mid-2010s). The research as a whole found: Reportedly, TCRbeta sequences from CVID had fewer deletions and N-nucleotide insertions, and highly modified clones with 13 or more V deletions were absent from CVID.

Libraries came from the immunoSEQ multiplex PCR assay. Imported from immuneACCESS, the table was reduced by TCRdb to in-frame sequences with V and J called. These copies leave out some clones; in studies compared against another copy, an unresolved V gene accounts for under half, and the cause of the remainder is not known. This sample has fewer than 35,000 clones, none of them a singleton. Jointly, the top ten make up about 6% of the sample. No antigen has been identified for these receptors. Sequenced input: peripheral blood mononuclear cells. These receptors came from a human donor with common variable immunodeficiency.

A note on this clone: The missing CDR3 end, 3 residues past where the read stops, is filled in from the germline J gene. This rearrangement joins TRBV5-1 to TRBJ2-5; 8 nucleotides align to TRBD2. With V trimmed by 2 bases and J by 2 bases, 11 bases remained unmatched. The CDR3 is made up of 17 amino acids. Germline V gene data show CDR1 as SGHRS and CDR2 as YFSETQ. The CDR3 bases that were read are TGCGCCAGCAGCTTTCCGCGGGGAGCGGGGGCTCAAGAGACC. The encoded protein is CASSFPRGAGAQET. Given in full, the CDR3 is CASSFPRGAGAQETQYF.

This clone was recorded many times. The observed sequence ends 3 residues before the CDR3 terminus, with the missing tail filled in from the germline J gene. V and J are TRBV7-9 and TRBJ2-7, with D perhaps matching TRBD2 (6 bases). This CDR3 comprises 12 residues. The germline V gene has CDR1 SEHNR and CDR2 FQNEAQ (reference sequence). Trimming took off 7 bases at V and 4 bases at J, with 11 bases between the two ends. This CDR3 reads CASMGGDYEQYF. Partial CDR3 DNA: TGTGCCAGCATGGGCGGGGATTACGAG.

This clone was picked up many times. The CDR3 extends 3 residues past the end of the read, so its final part is completed from the germline J gene. This chain uses TRBV6-1 with TRBJ1-2; 8 nucleotides match TRBD1. The germline CDR1 and CDR2 sequences are MNHNS and SASEGT. The CDR3 loop spans 15 amino acids. The V segment lost 0 bases and the J segment 7 bases; nucleotides outside the gene matches: 7. This chain's CDR3 is CASSEATRGLGGYTF. Partial CDR3 DNA: TGTGCCAGCAGTGAAGCTACCAGGGGGCTAGGTGGC.

As regards this clone: The missing CDR3 end, 3 residues past where the read stops, is filled in from the germline J gene. The V and J genes are TRBV19 and TRBJ1-2; D might be TRBD1 (6 bases). Germline CDR1 and CDR2: LNHDA and SQIVND (reference sequence). V dropped 8 bases and J dropped 3 bases, with 13 bases sitting between them. There are 13 residues in the CDR3. The CDR3: CASWGTPHYGYTF. The DNA read from the CDR3 is TGTGCCAGTTGGGGGACACCCCACTATGGC.

Worth noting for this clone: Read data end 3 residues before the CDR3 end; the end is taken from the germline J gene. The chain recombines TRBV29-1 with TRBJ2-5, with TRBD1 as a possible D gene (7 bases). Per the germline V gene, CDR1 is SQVTM and CDR2 is ANQGSEA. Trimming cost V 4 bases and J 5 bases, with 17 bases left between them. The CDR3 consists of 14 residues. CDR3: CSVVSRGEGETQYF. The DNA read from the CDR3 is TGCAGCGTTGTCTCCAGGGGGGAAGGGGAGACC.

This clone was detected many times. Sequencing ends 3 residues short of the CDR3 end; the germline J gene provides the rest. The chain recombines TRBV7-3 with TRBJ2-2, with 11 nucleotides matching TRBD2. The CDR3 is 16 residues long. CDR1 SGHTA and CDR2 FQGTGA come from the germline V gene. V dropped 4 bases and J dropped 5; count of bases not matched to a gene: 6. The CDR3 loop is CASSSLAGGSTGELFF. The part of the CDR3 DNA that was read is TGTGCCAGCAGCTCTCTAGCGGGGGGAAGTACCGGGGAG.

About this clone: The sequenced fragment ends 3 residues before the CDR3 boundary, so the rest is inferred from the germline J gene. The V call is TRBV5-1, the J call TRBJ2-3, with D tentatively TRBD1 or TRBD2 (5 bases each). The CDR3 has 15 residues. V was pared by 4 bases and J by 0 bases, with 12 bases between. The germline V gene has CDR1 SGHRS and CDR2 YFSETQ. The chain's CDR3 is CASSRGDPSTDTQYF. CDR3 DNA (partial): TGCGCCAGCAGCCGAGGGGATCCTAGCACAGATACG.